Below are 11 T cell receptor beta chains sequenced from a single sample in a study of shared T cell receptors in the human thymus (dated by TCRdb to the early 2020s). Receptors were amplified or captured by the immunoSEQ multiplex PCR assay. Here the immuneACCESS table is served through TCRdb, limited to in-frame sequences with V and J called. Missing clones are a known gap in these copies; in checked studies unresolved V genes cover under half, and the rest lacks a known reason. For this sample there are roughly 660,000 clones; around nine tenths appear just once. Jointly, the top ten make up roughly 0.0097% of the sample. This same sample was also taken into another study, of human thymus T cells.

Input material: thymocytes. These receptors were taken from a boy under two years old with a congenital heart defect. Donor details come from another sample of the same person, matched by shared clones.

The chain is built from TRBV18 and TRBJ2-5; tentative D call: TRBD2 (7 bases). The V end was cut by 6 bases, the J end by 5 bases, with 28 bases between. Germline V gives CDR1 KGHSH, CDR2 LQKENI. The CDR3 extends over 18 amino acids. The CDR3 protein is CASSDNARGGAVEETQYF. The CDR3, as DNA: TGTGCCAGCTCCGATAACGCCCGAGGGGGGGCGGTGGAGGAGACCCAGTACTTC.

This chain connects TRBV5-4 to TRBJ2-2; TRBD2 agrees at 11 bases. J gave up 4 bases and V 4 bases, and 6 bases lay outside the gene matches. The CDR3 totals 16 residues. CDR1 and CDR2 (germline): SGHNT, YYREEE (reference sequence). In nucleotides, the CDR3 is TGTGCCAGCAGCCCTAAGGGACTAGCGGCCACCGGGGAGCTGTTTTTT. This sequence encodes CASSPKGLAATGELFF.

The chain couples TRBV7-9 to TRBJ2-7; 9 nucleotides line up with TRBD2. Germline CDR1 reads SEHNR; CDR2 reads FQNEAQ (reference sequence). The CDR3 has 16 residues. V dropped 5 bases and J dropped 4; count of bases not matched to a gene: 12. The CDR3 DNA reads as TGTGCCAGCAGCCCATTTAGTGGGACTAGCAGGTACGAGCAGTACTTC. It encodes CASSPFSGTSRYEQYF.

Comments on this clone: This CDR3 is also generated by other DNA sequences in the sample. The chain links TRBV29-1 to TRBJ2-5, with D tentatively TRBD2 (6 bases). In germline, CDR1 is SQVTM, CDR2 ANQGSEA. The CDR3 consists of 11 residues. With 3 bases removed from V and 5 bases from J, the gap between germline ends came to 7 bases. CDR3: CSVDSGETQYF. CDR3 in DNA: TGCAGCGTTGACAGCGGGGAGACCCAGTACTTC.

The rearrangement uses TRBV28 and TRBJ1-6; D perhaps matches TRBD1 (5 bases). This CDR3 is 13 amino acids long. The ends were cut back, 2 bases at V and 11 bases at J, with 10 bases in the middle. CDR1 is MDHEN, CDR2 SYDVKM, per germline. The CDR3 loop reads CASSLRQPAPLHF. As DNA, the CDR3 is TGTGCCAGCAGTTTAAGACAGCCTGCACCCCTCCACTTT.

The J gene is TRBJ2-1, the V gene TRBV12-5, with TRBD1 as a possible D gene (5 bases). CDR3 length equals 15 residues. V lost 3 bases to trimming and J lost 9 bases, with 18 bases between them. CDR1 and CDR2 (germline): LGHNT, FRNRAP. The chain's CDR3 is CASGFDRIPRGEQFF. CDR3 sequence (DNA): TGTGCTAGTGGTTTCGACCGCATACCAAGGGGTGAGCAGTTCTTC.

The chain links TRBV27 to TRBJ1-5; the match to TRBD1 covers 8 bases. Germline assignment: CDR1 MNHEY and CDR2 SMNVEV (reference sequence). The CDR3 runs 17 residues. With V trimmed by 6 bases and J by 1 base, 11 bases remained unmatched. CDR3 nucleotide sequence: TGTGCCAGCAGGGGAGGACAGGGAACTATAAGCAATCAGCCCCAGCATTTT. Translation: CASRGGQGTISNQPQHF.

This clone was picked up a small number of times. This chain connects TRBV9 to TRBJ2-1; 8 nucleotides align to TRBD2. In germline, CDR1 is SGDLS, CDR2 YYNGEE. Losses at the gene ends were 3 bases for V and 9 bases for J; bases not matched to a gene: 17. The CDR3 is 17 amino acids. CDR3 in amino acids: CASSAMSVAGGRGEQFF. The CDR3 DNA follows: TGTGCCAGCAGCGCAATGTCGGTCGCGGGAGGCAGAGGTGAGCAGTTCTTC.

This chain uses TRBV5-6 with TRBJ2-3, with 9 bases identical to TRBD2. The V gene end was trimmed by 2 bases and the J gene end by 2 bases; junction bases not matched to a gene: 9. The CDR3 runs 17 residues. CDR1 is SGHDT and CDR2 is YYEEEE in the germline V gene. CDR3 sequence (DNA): TGTGCCAGCAGCTTTCGTACGTTAGCGGGAGTCACAGATACGCAGTATTTT. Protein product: CASSFRTLAGVTDTQYF.

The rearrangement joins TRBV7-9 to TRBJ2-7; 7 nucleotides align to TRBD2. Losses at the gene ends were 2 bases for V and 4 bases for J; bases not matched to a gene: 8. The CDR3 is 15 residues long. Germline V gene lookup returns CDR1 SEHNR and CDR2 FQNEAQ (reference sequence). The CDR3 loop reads CASSLKTSRGYEQYF. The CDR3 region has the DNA TGTGCCAGCAGCTTAAAGACTAGCCGGGGGTACGAGCAGTACTTC.

The CDR3 here is CASSLNRQGGIYEQYF. Here the CDR3 DNA reads TGTGCCAGCAGCTTAAACAGGCAGGGGGGTATATACGAGCAGTACTTC. The chain carries TRBV7-2 and TRBJ2-7, with D possibly being TRBD1 (7 bases). The V gene's germline CDR1 is SGHTA and CDR2 FQGNSA. This CDR3 region has 16 residues. Trimming shortened V by 2 bases and J by 4 bases, and 18 bases separated the two germline ends.